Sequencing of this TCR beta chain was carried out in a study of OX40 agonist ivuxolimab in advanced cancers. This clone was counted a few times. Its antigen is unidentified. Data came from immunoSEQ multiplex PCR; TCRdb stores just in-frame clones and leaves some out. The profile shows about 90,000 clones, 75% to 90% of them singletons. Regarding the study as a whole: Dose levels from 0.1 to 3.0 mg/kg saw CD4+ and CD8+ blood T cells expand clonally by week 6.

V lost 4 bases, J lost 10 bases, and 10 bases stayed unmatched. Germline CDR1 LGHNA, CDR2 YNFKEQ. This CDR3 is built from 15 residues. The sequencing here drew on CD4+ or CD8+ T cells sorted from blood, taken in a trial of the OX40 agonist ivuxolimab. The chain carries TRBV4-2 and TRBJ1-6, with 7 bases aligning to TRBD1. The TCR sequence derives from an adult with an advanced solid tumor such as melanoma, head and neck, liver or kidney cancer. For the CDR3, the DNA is TGTGCCAGCAGCCCAGCTGACAGGGCGGGGTCACCCCTCCACTTT. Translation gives CASSPADRAGSPLHF.